This TCR beta chain appears in the sequencing data of a study of blood T cell repertoires in COVID-19. Study details: Samples taken during acute and convalescent COVID-19 were collected in the United States, Italy and Spain.

Generated by immunoSEQ multiplex PCR, the TCRdb table keeps only in-frame clones and is missing some. This table has about 53,000 clones, roughly 88% appearing once. The CDR3 contains 15 residues. The germline V gene has CDR1 PRHDT and CDR2 FYEKMQ (reference sequence). Trimming took off 5 bases at V and 1 base at J, with 14 bases between the two ends. V gene TRBV13 combines with J gene TRBJ2-5; D is ambiguous. The TCR sequence derives from a man older than 75 with acute or convalescent COVID-19. The material sequenced was peripheral blood. CDR3 sequence reads: CASSPRGGLQETQYF. DNA of the CDR3: TGTGCCAGCAGCCCCCGTGGCGGCCTCCAAGAGACCCAGTACTTC.